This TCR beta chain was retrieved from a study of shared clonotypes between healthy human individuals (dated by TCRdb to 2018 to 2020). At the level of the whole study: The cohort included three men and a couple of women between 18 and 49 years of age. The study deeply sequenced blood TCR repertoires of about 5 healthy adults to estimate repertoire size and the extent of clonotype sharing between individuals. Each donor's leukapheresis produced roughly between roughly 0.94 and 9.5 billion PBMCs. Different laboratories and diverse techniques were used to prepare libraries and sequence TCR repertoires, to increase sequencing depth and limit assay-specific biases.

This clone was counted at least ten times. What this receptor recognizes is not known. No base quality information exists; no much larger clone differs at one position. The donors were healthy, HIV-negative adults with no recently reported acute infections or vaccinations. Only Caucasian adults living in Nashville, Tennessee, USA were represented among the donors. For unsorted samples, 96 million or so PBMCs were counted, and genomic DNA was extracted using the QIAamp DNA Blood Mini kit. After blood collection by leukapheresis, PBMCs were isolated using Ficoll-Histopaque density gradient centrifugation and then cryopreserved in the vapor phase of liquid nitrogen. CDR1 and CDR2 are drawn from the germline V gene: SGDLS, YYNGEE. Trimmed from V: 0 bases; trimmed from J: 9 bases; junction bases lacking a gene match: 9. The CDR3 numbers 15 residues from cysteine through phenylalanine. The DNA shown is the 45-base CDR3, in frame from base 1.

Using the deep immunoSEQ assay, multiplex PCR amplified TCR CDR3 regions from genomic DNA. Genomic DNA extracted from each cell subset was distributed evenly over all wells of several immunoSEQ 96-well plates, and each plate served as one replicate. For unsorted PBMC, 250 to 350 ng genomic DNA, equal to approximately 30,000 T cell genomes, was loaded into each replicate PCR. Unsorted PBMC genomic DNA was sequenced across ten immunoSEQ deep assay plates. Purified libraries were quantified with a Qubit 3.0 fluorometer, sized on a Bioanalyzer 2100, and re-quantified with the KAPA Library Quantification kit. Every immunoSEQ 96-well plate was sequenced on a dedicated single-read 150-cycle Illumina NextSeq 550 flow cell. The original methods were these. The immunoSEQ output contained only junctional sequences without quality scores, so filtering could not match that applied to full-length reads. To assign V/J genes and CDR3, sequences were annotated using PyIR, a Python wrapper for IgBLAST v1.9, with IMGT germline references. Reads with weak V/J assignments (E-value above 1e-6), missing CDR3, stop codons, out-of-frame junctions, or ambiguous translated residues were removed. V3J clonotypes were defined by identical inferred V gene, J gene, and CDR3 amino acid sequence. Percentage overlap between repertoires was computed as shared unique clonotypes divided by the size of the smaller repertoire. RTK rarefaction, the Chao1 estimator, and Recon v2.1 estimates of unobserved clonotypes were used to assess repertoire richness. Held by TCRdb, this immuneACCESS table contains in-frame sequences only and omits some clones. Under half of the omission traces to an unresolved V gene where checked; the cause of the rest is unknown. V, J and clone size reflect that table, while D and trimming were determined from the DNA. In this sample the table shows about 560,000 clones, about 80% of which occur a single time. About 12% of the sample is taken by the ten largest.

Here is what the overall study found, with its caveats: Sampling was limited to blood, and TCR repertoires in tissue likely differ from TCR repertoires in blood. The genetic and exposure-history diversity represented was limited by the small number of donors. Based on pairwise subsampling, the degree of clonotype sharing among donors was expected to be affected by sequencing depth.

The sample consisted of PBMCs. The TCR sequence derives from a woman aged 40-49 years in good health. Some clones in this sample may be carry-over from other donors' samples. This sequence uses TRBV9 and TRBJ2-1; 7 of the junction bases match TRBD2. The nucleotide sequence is TGTGCCAGCAGCGTAGGGCTGGGGGGGAAGCGTGAGCAGTTCTTC. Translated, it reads CASSVGLGGKREQFF.